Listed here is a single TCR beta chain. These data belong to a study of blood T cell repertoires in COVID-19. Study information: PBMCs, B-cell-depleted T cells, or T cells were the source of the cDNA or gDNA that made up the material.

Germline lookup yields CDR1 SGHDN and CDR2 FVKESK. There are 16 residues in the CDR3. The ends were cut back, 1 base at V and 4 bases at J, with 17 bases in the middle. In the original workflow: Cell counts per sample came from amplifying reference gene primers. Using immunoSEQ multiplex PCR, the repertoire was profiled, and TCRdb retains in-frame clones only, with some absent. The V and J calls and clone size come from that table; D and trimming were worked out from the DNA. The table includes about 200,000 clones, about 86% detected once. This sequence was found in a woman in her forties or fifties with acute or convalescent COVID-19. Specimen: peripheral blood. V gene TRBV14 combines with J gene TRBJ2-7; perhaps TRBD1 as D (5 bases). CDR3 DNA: TGTGCCAGCAGCCAAGCCTTTGGCCAGGGATTTTACGAGCAGTACTTC. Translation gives CASSQAFGQGFYEQYF.